The 24 T cell receptor beta chains presented below share a single source sample, sequenced in a study of identical twins. TCRdb independently ran MiXCR on the 5' RACE reads; one entry per CDR3 protein. The sample consists of roughly 1.6 million distinct CDR3 sequences, more than 30% of them appearing once. The sequenced sample consisted of cord blood. The receptors stem from a newborn girl in good health.

This clonotype appeared a few times. The J gene is TRBJ2-5, the V gene TRBV12-3 or TRBV12-4; D may correspond to TRBD1 or TRBD2 (5 bases each). The CDR3 extends over 15 amino acids. V shed 6 bases and J shed 4 bases, with 18 bases lying between them. The CDR3: CASSYSRGVGETQYF. CDR3 nucleotide sequence: TGTGCCAGCAGCTACAGTAGAGGGGTCGGAGAGACCCAGTACTTC.

This clonotype was found a few times. The chain couples TRBV6-1 to TRBJ2-7; D perhaps matches TRBD2 (6 bases). Germline lookup yields CDR1 MNHNS and CDR2 SASEGT. This CDR3 is 14 amino acids long. V was shortened by 8 bases and J by 0 bases, with 14 bases between the two germline ends. The CDR3 here is CASLVAGPSYEQYF. CDR3 coding DNA: TGTGCCAGCCTAGTTGCGGGGCCCTCCTACGAGCAGTACTTC.

This rearrangement joins TRBV20-1 to TRBJ2-7, with D possibly matching TRBD1 (6 bases). The CDR3 has 14 amino acids. The V gene's germline CDR1 is DFQATT and CDR2 SNEGSKA (reference sequence). V gave up 0 bases and J gave up 2 bases, with 11 bases separating them. The CDR3 DNA sequence: TGCAGTGCTAGAGACAGGGGTACGGCCTACGAGCAGTACTTC. Translation: CSARDRGTAYEQYF.

The genes are TRBV20-1 and TRBJ2-1; weak D call: TRBD2 (7 bases). The CDR3 runs 15 residues. The V gene lost 5 bases and the J gene lost 0 bases, with 14 bases spanning the gap. The germline V gene encodes CDR1 DFQATT and CDR2 SNEGSKA (reference sequence). CDR3 protein: CSAGQGGASYNEQFF. CDR3 DNA sequence: TGCAGTGCTGGGCAAGGGGGGGCCTCCTACAATGAGCAGTTCTTC.

This rearrangement joins TRBV14 to TRBJ1-2, with D perhaps matching TRBD1 (6 bases). The CDR3 is made up of 15 amino acids. V lost 0 bases and J lost 2, with 10 bases in between. Germline values: CDR1 SGHDN, CDR2 FVKESK. The CDR3 coding sequence is TGTGCCAGCAGCCAAGATTTAACAGGGAACTATGGCTACACCTTC. Translating gives CASSQDLTGNYGYTF.

V is TRBV6-5 and J is TRBJ2-4; D may correspond to TRBD1 or TRBD2 (5 bases each). The J call may be incorrect, as the DNA end agrees better with TRBJ2-7. This CDR3 has 15 amino acids. The germline V gene encodes CDR1 MNHEY and CDR2 SVGAGI. The CDR3 sequence is CASSYRRDGPYEQYF. The CDR3 bases are TGTGCCAGCAGTTACCGACGGGACGGACCCTACGAGCAGTACTTC.

This rearrangement joins TRBV27 to TRBJ2-1; a possible D gene is TRBD2 (6 bases). This CDR3 has 11 residues. Trimming left V 9 bases short and J 6 bases short, with 9 bases between. Per germline, CDR1 MNHEY and CDR2 SMNVEV (reference sequence). The CDR3 sequence: CARLGGNEQFF. As DNA, the CDR3 is TGTGCCAGACTGGGGGGCAATGAGCAGTTCTTC.

This clonotype was seen many times. V usage is TRBV12-3 or TRBV12-4 and J usage is TRBJ1-2, with D possibly being TRBD1 (5 bases). This CDR3 has 13 amino acids. Trimming cost V 3 bases and J 8 bases, with 13 bases left between them. The CDR3 DNA is TGTGCCAGCAGTTTTGCTGGGGCCTACGGCTACACCTTC. It codes for CASSFAGAYGYTF.

In this sample, this clonotype turned up a few times. The J gene is TRBJ2-7, the V gene TRBV20-1; 7 bases fit TRBD2. CDR3 length equals 15 residues. V shed 5 bases and J 0 bases; nucleotides not matched to a gene: 10. CDR1 is DFQATT and CDR2 is SNEGSKA in the germline V gene (reference sequence). CDR3 sequence (DNA): TGCAGTGCTGGACCCAGCGGGGCCCACTCCTACGAGCAGTACTTC. Translating it yields CSAGPSGAHSYEQYF.

The chain has TRBV20-1 and TRBJ2-1, with D perhaps TRBD2 (6 bases). The CDR3 runs to 14 residues. The V end was cut by 6 bases, the J end by 0 bases, with 12 bases between. In germline, CDR1 is DFQATT, CDR2 SNEGSKA (reference sequence). CDR3 residues: CSALGTGSYNEQFF. CDR3 DNA: TGCAGTGCGTTAGGGACTGGCTCCTACAATGAGCAGTTCTTC.

This sequence joins TRBV20-1 and TRBJ2-7; tentatively, D is TRBD1 or TRBD2 (6 bases each). The CDR3 extends over 15 amino acids. With 0 bases removed from V and 3 bases from J, the gap between germline ends came to 15 bases. CDR1 is DFQATT and CDR2 is SNEGSKA in the germline V gene (reference sequence). Here the CDR3 DNA reads TGCAGTGCTAGAGATGCGAGGGGGGATCACTACGAGCAGTACTTC. Translated, it gives CSARDARGDHYEQYF.

The chain joins TRBV2 to TRBJ1-2, with 7 bases matching TRBD1. Germline V gives CDR1 SNHLY, CDR2 FYNNEI. V shed 8 bases, J shed 4 bases, and the junction held 13 bases outside the gene matches. The CDR3 totals 15 residues. CDR3 in amino acids: CASVPNRGGSYGYTF. The CDR3 DNA is TGTGCCAGCGTTCCAAACAGGGGAGGGAGCTATGGCTACACCTTC.

The chain links TRBV20-1 to TRBJ2-4; TRBD2 matches at 15 bases. Matching the DNA end better, TRBJ2-7 makes the J call doubtful. The CDR3 spans 15 residues. Germline V gives CDR1 DFQATT, CDR2 SNEGSKA (reference sequence). This chain's CDR3 is CSANQRTSGRDEQYF. Written as DNA, the CDR3 is TGCAGTGCGAACCAACGGACTAGCGGGAGGGACGAGCAGTACTTC.

This rearrangement joins TRBV5-1 to TRBJ2-2; 9 nucleotides align to TRBD1. Germline V CDR1 and CDR2: SGHRS, YFSETQ. Unmatched junction bases numbered 1, after V lost 0 bases and J lost 4 bases. The CDR3 totals 15 residues. CDR3 protein: CASSLDRGRTGELFF. CDR3 bases: TGCGCCAGCAGCTTGGACAGGGGGCGCACCGGGGAGCTGTTTTTT.

In its sample, this clonotype was seen a few times. V gene TRBV7-8 combines with J gene TRBJ1-5; tentatively, D is TRBD1 (6 bases). There are 14 residues in the CDR3. Trimming took off 1 base at V and 7 bases at J, with 11 bases between the two ends. The V gene's germline CDR1 is SGHVS and CDR2 FQNEAQ. CDR3 amino acids: CASSLGQVGQPQHF. In DNA form, the CDR3 reads TGTGCCAGCAGCTTAGGACAGGTAGGGCAGCCCCAGCATTTT.

The V gene is TRBV27, the J gene TRBJ1-5; D gene uncertain. Looked up from germline, CDR1 is MNHEY and CDR2 is SMNVEV (reference sequence). The CDR3 is 16 amino acids. The germline V and J ends were trimmed by 4 bases and 5 bases, with 18 bases remaining between them. CDR3 nucleotide sequence: TGTGCCAGCAGTTGCGGCACCCTTTGCGTGGATCAGCCCCAGCATTTT. Translated, it gives CASSCGTLCVDQPQHF.

The chain couples TRBV20-1 to TRBJ1-6; D gene unclear. The CDR3 consists of 13 residues. V was shortened by 0 bases and J by 5 bases, with 5 bases between the two germline ends. CDR1 is DFQATT and CDR2 is SNEGSKA in the germline V gene (reference sequence). The CDR3 region has the DNA TGCAGTGCTAGAGAACAGAATAATTCACCCCTCCACTTT. Encoded protein: CSAREQNNSPLHF.

J is TRBJ2-7 and V is TRBV11-2; no clear D. Trimming cost V 4 bases and J 6 bases, with 10 bases left between them. Per germline, CDR1 SGHAT and CDR2 FQNNGV. The CDR3 runs 12 residues. CDR3 nucleotide sequence: TGTGCCAGCAGCTCCCCGTACGGCGAGCAGTACTTC. It translates to CASSSPYGEQYF.

V gene TRBV9 combines with J gene TRBJ1-4; D is uncertain. The CDR3 is 14 residues long. Between the trimmed V and J ends, which lost 0 bases and 8 bases, there was a span of 11 bases. Germline CDR1 SGDLS, CDR2 YYNGEE. In DNA form, the CDR3 reads TGTGCCAGCAGCGTAGCCCCCGAAGGGGAAAAACTGTTTTTT. Translating it yields CASSVAPEGEKLFF.

This rearrangement joins TRBV5-1 to TRBJ2-1; 13 positions agree with TRBD2. V lost 3 bases, J lost 7 bases, and 10 bases stayed unmatched. CDR1 and CDR2 from the germline V gene are SGHRS and YFSETQ. CDR3 length equals 17 residues. The CDR3 region has the DNA TGCGCCAGCAGCTCCCCTCGGACTAGCGGGGGTTTAAATGAGCAGTTCTTC. It yields the protein CASSSPRTSGGLNEQFF.

This clonotype was counted ten times or more. The rearrangement joins TRBV7-9 to TRBJ2-7, with no clear D. CDR1 and CDR2 from the germline V gene are SEHNR and FQNEAQ (reference sequence). Deletions cut 0 bases from V and 5 bases from J, with 5 bases between. The CDR3 is made up of 12 amino acids. CDR3 sequence: CASSLALDEQYF. DNA for the CDR3: TGTGCCAGCAGCTTAGCGCTTGACGAGCAGTACTTC.

The V gene is TRBV5-1, the J gene TRBJ2-7; weak D call: TRBD2 (6 bases). Germline CDR1 is SGHRS and CDR2 is YFSETQ. Trimming stripped 2 bases from V and 0 bases from J, with 12 bases between. The CDR3 extends over 15 amino acids. For the CDR3, the DNA is TGCGCCAGCAGCTTTGGGGGGTTGAGCTCCTACGAGCAGTACTTC. It yields the protein CASSFGGLSSYEQYF.

In its sample, this clonotype was seen a few times. The chain recombines TRBV5-1 with TRBJ2-5; D perhaps matches TRBD2 (5 bases). Germline V gives CDR1 SGHRS, CDR2 YFSETQ. There are 14 residues in the CDR3. Trimming took 0 bases from V and 5 from J, leaving 11 bases between them. The CDR3 region has the DNA TGCGCCAGCAGCTTGGACCTTAAGCGGGAGACCCAGTACTTC. This encodes CASSLDLKRETQYF.

Worth noting for this clonotype: One base away lies a much larger clone, so this may be a sequencing read error. This sequence joins TRBV7-2 and TRBJ1-4, with D possibly matching TRBD1 (5 bases). The germline gives CDR1 SGHTA, CDR2 FQGNSA. This CDR3 is built from 14 residues. The DNA for the CDR3 is TGTGCCAGCAGCTTAAGCGGCCAGGGAATGAAACTGGTTTTT. Its translation: CASSLSGQGMKLVF.